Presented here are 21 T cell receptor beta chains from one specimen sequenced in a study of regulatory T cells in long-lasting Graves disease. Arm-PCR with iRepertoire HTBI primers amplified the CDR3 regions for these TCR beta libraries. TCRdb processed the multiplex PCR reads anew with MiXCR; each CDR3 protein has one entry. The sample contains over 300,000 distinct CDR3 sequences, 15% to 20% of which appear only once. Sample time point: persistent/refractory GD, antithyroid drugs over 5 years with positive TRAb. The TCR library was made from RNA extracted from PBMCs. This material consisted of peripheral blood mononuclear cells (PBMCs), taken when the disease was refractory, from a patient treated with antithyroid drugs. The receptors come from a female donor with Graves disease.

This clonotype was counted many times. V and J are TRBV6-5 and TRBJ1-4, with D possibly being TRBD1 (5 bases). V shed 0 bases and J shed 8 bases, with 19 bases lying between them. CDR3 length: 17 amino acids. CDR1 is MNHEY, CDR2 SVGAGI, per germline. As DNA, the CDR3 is TGTGCCAGCAGTTACTCCATCCGCGGCAGACAGAGGGAAAAACTGTTTTTT. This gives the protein CASSYSIRGRQREKLFF.

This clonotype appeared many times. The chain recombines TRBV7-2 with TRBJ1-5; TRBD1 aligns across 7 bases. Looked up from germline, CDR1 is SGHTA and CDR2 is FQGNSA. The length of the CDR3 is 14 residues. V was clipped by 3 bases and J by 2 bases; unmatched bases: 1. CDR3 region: CASSLTGRNQPQHF. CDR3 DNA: TGTGCCAGCAGCTTGACAGGGCGCAATCAGCCCCAGCATTTT.

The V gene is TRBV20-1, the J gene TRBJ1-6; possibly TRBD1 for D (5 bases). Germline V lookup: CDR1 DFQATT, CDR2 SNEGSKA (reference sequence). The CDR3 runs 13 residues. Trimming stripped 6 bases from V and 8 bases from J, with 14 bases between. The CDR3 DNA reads TGCAGTGCCCCGGTCATGGGGGATTCACCCCTCCACTTT. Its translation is CSAPVMGDSPLHF.

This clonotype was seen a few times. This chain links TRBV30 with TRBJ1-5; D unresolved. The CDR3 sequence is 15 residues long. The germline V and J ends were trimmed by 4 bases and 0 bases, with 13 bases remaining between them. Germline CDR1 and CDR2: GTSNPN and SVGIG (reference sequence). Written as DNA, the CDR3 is TGTGCCTGGAAGGCCCAAGGCTATAGCAATCAGCCCCAGCATTTT. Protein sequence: CAWKAQGYSNQPQHF.

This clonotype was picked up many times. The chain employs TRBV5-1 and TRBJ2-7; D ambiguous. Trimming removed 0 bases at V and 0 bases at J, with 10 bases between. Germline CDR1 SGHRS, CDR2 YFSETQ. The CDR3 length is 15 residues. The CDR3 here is CASSLVSGSSYEQYF. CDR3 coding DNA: TGCGCCAGCAGCTTGGTCTCAGGTAGCTCCTACGAGCAGTACTTC.

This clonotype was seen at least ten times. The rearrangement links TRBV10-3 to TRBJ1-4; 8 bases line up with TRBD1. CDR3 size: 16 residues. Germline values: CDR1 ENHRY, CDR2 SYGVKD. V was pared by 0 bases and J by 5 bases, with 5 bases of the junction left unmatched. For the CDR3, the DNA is TGTGCCATCAGTGAGTCGGGACAGGTTACGAATGAAAAACTGTTTTTT. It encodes CAISESGQVTNEKLFF.

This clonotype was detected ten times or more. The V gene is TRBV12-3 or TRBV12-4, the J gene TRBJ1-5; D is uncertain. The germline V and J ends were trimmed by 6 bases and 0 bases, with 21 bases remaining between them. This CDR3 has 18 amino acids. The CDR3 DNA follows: TGTGCCAGCAGCCCCACCGCCCCTGGCGGGCTTAGCAATCAGCCCCAGCATTTT. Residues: CASSPTAPGGLSNQPQHF.

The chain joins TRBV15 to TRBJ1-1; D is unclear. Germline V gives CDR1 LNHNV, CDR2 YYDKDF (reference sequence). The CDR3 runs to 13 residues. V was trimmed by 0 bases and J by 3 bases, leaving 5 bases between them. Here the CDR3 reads CATSRDLHTEAFF. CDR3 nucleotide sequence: TGTGCCACCAGCAGAGACCTACACACTGAAGCTTTCTTT. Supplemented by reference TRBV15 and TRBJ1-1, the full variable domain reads DAMVIQNPRYQVTQFGKPVTLSCSQTLNHNVMYWYQQKSSQAPKLLFHYYDKDFNNEADTPDNFQSRRPNTSFCFLDIRSPGLGDTAMYLCATSRDLHTEAFFGQGTRLTVV.

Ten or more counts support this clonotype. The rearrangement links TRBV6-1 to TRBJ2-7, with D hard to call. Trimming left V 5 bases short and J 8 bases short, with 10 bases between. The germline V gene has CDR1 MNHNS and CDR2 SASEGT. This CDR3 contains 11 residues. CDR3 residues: CASSLDLKQYF. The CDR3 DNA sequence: TGTGCCAGCAGTCTCGACTTAAAGCAGTACTTC.

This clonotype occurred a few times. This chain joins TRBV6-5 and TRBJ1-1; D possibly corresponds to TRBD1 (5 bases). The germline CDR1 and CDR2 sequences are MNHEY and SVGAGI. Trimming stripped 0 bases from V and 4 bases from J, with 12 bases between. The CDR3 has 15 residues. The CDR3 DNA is TGTGCCAGCAGTTACTCAGGGGCCGGGGGCACTGAAGCTTTCTTT. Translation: CASSYSGAGGTEAFF.

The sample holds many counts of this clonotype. The CDR3 region is CASSQRGSLYTEAFF. The CDR3 bases are TGTGCCAGCAGCCAGCGGGGTAGCCTATACACTGAAGCTTTCTTT. The chain carries TRBV11-2 and TRBJ1-1; the D is unclear. The germline V gene encodes CDR1 SGHAT and CDR2 FQNNGV. V lost 5 bases and J 3 bases, leaving 16 bases between the germline ends. The CDR3 has 15 amino acids.

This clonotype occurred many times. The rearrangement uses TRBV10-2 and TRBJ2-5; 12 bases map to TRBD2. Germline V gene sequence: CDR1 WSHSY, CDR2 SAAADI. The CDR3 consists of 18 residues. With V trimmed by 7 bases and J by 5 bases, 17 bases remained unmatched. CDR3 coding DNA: TGCGCCAGCAAGAGGGGGACGACTAGCGGGAGTAAGATGGAGACCCAGTACTTC. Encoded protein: CASKRGTTSGSKMETQYF.

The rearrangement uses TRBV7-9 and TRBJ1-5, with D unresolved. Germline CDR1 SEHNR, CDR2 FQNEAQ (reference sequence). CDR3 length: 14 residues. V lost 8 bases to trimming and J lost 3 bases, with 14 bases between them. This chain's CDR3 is CASRALGPNQPQHF. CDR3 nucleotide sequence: TGTGCCAGCCGGGCCCTCGGGCCCAATCAGCCCCAGCATTTT.

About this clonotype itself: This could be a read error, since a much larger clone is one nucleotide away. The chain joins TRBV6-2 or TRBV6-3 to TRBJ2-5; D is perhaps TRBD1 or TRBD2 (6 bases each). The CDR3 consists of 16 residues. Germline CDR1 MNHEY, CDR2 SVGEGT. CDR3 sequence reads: CASSEGFTGAQEIQYF. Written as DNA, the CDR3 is TGTGCCAGCAGTGAAGGCTTTACGGGGGCCCAAGAGATCCAGTACTTC.

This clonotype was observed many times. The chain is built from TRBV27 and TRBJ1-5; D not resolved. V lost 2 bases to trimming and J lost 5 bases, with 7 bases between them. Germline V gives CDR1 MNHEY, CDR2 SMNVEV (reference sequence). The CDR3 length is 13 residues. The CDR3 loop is CASSLQRDQPQHF. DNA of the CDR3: TGTGCCAGCAGTTTACAGCGAGATCAGCCCCAGCATTTT.

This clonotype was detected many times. Here the CDR3 reads CASSLDWQPQHF. The CDR3 DNA is TGTGCCAGCAGCTTAGATTGGCAGCCCCAGCATTTT. The chain couples TRBV7-2 to TRBJ1-5; no firm D call. V dropped 1 base and J dropped 7 bases, with 5 bases sitting between them. The germline CDR1 and CDR2 sequences are SGHTA and FQGNSA. CDR3 size: 12 residues.

The CDR3 reads CASSHGDRMNTEAFF. The DNA of the CDR3 is TGCGCCAGCAGCCACGGAGACAGGATGAACACTGAAGCTTTCTTT. The V call is TRBV4-1, the J call TRBJ1-1; TRBD1 might be the D (6 bases). Trimming shortened V by 3 bases and J by 0 bases, and 11 bases separated the two germline ends. CDR1 MGHRA and CDR2 YSYEKL come from the germline V gene. This CDR3 region has 15 residues.

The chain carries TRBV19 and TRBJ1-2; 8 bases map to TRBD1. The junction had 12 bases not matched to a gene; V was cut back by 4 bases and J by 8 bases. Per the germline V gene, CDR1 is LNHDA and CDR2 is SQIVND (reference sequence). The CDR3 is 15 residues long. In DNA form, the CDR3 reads TGTGCCAGTAGTAGCGGGACAGGAGGGGATAGAGGCTACACCTTC. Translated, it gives CASSSGTGGDRGYTF.

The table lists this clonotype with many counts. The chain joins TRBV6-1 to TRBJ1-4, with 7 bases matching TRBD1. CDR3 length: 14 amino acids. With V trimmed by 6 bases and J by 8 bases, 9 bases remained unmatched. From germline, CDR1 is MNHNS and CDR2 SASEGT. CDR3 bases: TGTGCCAGCAGATCCGGGACAGTCTCCGAAAAACTGTTTTTT. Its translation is CASRSGTVSEKLFF.

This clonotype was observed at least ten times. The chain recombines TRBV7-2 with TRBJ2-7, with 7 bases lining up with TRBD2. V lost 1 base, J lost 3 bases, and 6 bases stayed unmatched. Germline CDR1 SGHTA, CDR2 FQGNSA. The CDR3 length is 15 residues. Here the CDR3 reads CASSLEDGGSYEQYF. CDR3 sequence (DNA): TGTGCCAGCAGCTTAGAAGACGGGGGGAGCTACGAGCAGTACTTC.

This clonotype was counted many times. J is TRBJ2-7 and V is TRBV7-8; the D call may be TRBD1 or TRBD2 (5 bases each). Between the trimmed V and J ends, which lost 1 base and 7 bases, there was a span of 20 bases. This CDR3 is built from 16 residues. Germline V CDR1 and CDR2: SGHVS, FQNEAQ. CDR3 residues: CASSLGYKGRHREQYF. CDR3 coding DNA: TGTGCCAGCAGCTTAGGGTATAAGGGACGCCATCGAGAGCAGTACTTC. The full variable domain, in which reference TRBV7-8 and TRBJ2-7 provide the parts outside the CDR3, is GAGVSQSPRYKVAKRGQDVALRCDPISGHVSLFWYQQALGQGPEFLTYFQNEAQLDKSGLPSDRFFAERPEGSVSTLKIQRTQQEDSAVYLCASSLGYKGRHREQYFGPGTRLTVT.